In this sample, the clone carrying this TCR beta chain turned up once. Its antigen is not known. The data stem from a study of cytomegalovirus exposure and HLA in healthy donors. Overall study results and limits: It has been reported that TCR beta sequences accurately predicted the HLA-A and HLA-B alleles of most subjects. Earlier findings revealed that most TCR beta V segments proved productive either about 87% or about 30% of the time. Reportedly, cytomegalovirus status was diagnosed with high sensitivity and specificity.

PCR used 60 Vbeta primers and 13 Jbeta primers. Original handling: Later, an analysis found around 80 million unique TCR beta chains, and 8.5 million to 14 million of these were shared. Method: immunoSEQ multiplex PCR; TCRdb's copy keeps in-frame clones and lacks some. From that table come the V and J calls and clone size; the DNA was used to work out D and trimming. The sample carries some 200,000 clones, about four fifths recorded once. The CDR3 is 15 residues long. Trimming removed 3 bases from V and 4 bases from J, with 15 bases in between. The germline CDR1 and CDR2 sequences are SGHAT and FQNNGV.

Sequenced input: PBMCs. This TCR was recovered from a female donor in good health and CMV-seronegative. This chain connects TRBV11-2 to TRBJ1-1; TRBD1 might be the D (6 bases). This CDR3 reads CASSFALRGGTEAFF. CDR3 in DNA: TGTGCCAGCAGCTTTGCGTTGAGGGGGGGCACTGAAGCTTTCTTT. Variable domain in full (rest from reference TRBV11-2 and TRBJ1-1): EAGVAQSPRYKIIEKRQSVAFWCNPISGHATLYWYQQILGQGPKLLIQFQNNGVVDDSQLPKDRFSAERLKGVDSTLKIQPAKLEDSAVYLCASSFALRGGTEAFFGQGTRLTVV.